A selection of T cell receptor beta chains follows, all from one sample in a study of OX40 agonist ivuxolimab in advanced cancers. Profiling relied on immunoSEQ multiplex PCR, and the TCRdb table lists in-frame clones only, not all of them. Of 65,000 to 100,000 clones listed, 88% are singletons. The sample in question was CD4+ or CD8+ T cells sorted from blood, obtained in a trial of the OX40 agonist ivuxolimab. The receptors originated from an adult with an advanced solid tumor such as melanoma, head and neck, liver or kidney cancer. Both conserved end residues are part of each CDR3. Each record gives: clone size, J gene, V gene, D gene, CDR3 protein, CDR3 DNA. A D gene is named only where the DNA matches it firmly. Some rows have no size entry. The others give once, few or many, or a class for an expanded clone.

>.|TRBJ2-7|TRBV2|TRBD2
CASSSWSFGAGGLYEQYF
TGTGCCAGCAGTTCATGGAGTTTTGGGGCGGGAGGGCTCTACGAGCAGTACTTC
>.|TRBJ1-4|TRBV7-2|TRBD1
CASRPRTGDEKLFF
TGTGCCAGCAGACCGAGGACAGGGGATGAAAAACTGTTTTTT
>.|TRBJ2-3|TRBV7-2|.
CASSLGGQSDTQYF
TGTGCCAGCAGCTTAGGAGGCCAATCAGATACGCAGTATTTT
>.|TRBJ2-3|TRBV5-5|TRBD2
CASSSSWSGRNYPQYF
TGTGCCAGCAGCTCATCTTGGAGCGGGAGAAATTATCCGCAGTATTTT
>.|TRBJ2-7|TRBV6-5|TRBD1
CASTQRQGAPYEQYF
TGTGCCAGCACCCAACGGCAGGGGGCTCCCTACGAGCAGTACTTC
>few|TRBJ2-1|TRBV11-3|.
CASSLDSGSRVPFF
TGTGCCAGCAGCTTAGATAGCGGTTCCCGAGTTCCGTTCTTC
>few|TRBJ2-1|TRBV29-1|.
CSAEESSYNEQFF
TGCAGCGCAGAGGAAAGCTCCTACAATGAGCAGTTCTTC
>.|TRBJ2-3|TRBV5-4|TRBD2
CASSSRTSGITDTQYF
TGTGCCAGCAGCTCACGGACTAGCGGGATCACAGATACGCAGTATTTT
>.|TRBJ1-1|TRBV11-1|TRBD1
CASSYQGVGTEAFF
TGTGCCAGCAGCTACCAGGGGGTAGGAACTGAAGCTTTCTTT
>.|TRBJ2-1|TRBV28|.
CASMSFGSYNEQFF
TGTGCCAGCATGTCGTTTGGTTCCTACAATGAGCAGTTCTTC
>.|TRBJ2-7|TRBV5-1|.
CASSRTTHEQYF
TGCGCCAGCAGCCGGACAACACACGAGCAGTACTTC
>.|TRBJ1-5|TRBV28|.
CASSTTEGRFQPQHF
TGTGCCAGCAGCACTACAGAAGGCAGGTTTCAGCCCCAGCATTTT
>.|TRBJ2-7|TRBV28|.
CASSLFSYEQYF
TGTGCCAGCAGTTTATTCTCGTACGAGCAGTACTTC
>.|TRBJ2-5|TRBV7-6|.
CASSLRQAQTQYF
TGTGCCAGCAGCTTAAGGCAGGCCCAGACCCAGTACTTC
>once|TRBJ2-3|TRBV5-1|.
CASSLATSTDTQYF
TGCGCCAGCAGCTTGGCCACCAGCACAGATACGCAGTATTTT
>.|TRBJ2-5|TRBV6-1|.
CASKLELGAETQYF
TGTGCCAGCAAGCTGGAGCTCGGGGCAGAGACCCAGTACTTC
>once|TRBJ2-7|TRBV5-1|.
CASSIRTGALYEQYF
TGCGCCAGCAGCATAAGGACTGGGGCCCTCTACGAGCAGTACTTC
>.|TRBJ1-1|TRBV18|.
CASSSDRNTEAFF
TGTGCCAGCTCATCCGACAGGAACACTGAAGCTTTCTTT